This T cell receptor beta chain was captured by sequencing in a study of T cell changes during pregnancy in multiple sclerosis. V dropped 6 bases and J dropped 0 bases, with 13 bases sitting between them. The CDR3 runs 15 residues. Germline CDR1 and CDR2: LNHDA and SQIVND (reference sequence). Repertoires were generated with immunoSEQ multiplex PCR, while TCRdb's copy carries only in-frame clones and drops some. Among about 38,000 clones listed, 85% to 95% were seen once. Here the sequenced sample was CD4+ T cells from peripheral blood mononuclear cells, taken after pregnancy. The origin of this receptor is a female donor in good health, enrolled as a control in a pregnancy study. The J gene is TRBJ2-3, the V gene TRBV19; possibly TRBD1 for D (5 bases). The CDR3 sequence: CASRTVGASTDTQYF. Written as DNA, the CDR3 is TGTGCCAGTAGGACAGTCGGTGCGAGCACAGATACGCAGTATTTT.